This TCR beta chain stems from a study of long-term antiretroviral therapy in people with HIV. As for this clone: The antigen remains unidentified.

Germline loops: CDR1 MGHRA, CDR2 YSYEKL. The CDR3 is 16 residues long. V was clipped by 0 bases and J by 4 bases, with 16 bases between them. A v3.0 immunoSEQ assay was performed at survey level. Generated by immunoSEQ multiplex PCR, the TCRdb table keeps only in-frame clones and is missing some. The sample has tens of thousands of clones, roughly 82% seen once; the top ten hold 19%. Regarding the study as a whole: CDR3 lengths in HIV samples spanned a narrower range than controls. Drawn between the mid-2000s and the late 2010s, the blood was possibly obtained under older ART regimens.

The specimen was unsorted PBMCs, collected 0.1 years before starting antiretroviral therapy. This TCR derives from a man younger than 30 with HIV. J is TRBJ2-7 and V is TRBV4-1; unclear D gene. CDR3 in amino acids: CASSQDGRDKEYEQYF. The DNA for the CDR3 is TGCGCCAGCAGCCAAGACGGCCGAGACAAGGAGTACGAGCAGTACTTC.